This T cell receptor (beta chain) was captured by sequencing in a study of cytomegalovirus exposure and HLA in healthy donors. The PCR was carried out with 60 Vbeta primers and 13 Jbeta primers. Only in-frame clones appear in the TCRdb table, and some are missing; sequencing was by immunoSEQ multiplex PCR. The sample lists around 150,000 clones; around 68% were seen once. Notes on the study in general: An observed cluster of highly shared sequence variants was recorded as a likely sequencing artifact.

Comment on this clone: Antigen: not known.

This clonotype originated in a man in his forties or fifties in good health and CMV-seronegative. Sequencing was carried out using PBMCs.

For the CDR3, the DNA is TGTGCCAGCAGTTACCCGACTAGCGGGGGGGACAATGAGCAGTTCTTC. Encoded protein: CASSYPTSGGDNEQFF. The chain employs TRBV6-6 and TRBJ2-1; 14 bases are shared with TRBD2. The CDR3 runs to 16 residues. CDR1 and CDR2 (germline): MNHNY, SVGAGI (reference sequence). Losses at the gene ends were 2 bases for V and 5 bases for J; bases not matched to a gene: 2.